This entry lists 26 T cell receptor beta chains sequenced from one sample in a study of T cells in Graves' hyperthyroidism and ophthalmopathy. The investigators amplified TCR beta CDR3 regions from RNA transcripts. Using the HTBI primer set, a first-round RT-PCR was run on the TCR CDR3. Via MiXCR, TCRdb re-called the multiplex PCR reads, giving one row per CDR3 protein. The data hold fewer than 650,000 distinct CDR3 sequences, with 14% observed a single time. The specimen sequenced was blood. The receptors shown here come from a woman between 40 and 55 years old with Graves' hyperthyroidism.

The table lists this clonotype with many counts. CDR3: CASSEYETGGVGYGYTF. CDR3 nucleotides: TGTGCCAGCAGTGAATACGAGACAGGGGGCGTTGGCTATGGCTACACCTTC. The gene calls are TRBV2 and TRBJ1-2, with 10 bases matching TRBD1. V lost 2 bases, J lost 4 bases, and 10 bases stayed unmatched. This CDR3 spans 17 amino acids. Germline V gene lookup returns CDR1 SNHLY and CDR2 FYNNEI.

This clonotype was seen at least ten times. The chain carries TRBV12-3 or TRBV12-4 and TRBJ2-3, with 7 bases aligning to TRBD2. The CDR3 covers 14 residues. The V segment lost 4 bases and the J segment 0 bases; nucleotides outside the gene matches: 1. The CDR3 protein is CASSYSGSTDTQYF. CDR3 in DNA: TGTGCCAGCAGTTATAGCGGGAGCACAGATACGCAGTATTTT.

Regarding this clonotype: At one of its ends the junction is not consistent with the germline gene, which may arise from a read error. The chain couples TRBV5-1 to TRBJ2-5; 9 positions match TRBD2. Looked up from germline, CDR1 is SGHRS and CDR2 is YFSETQ. CDR3 size: 14 residues. The CDR3 bases are TGCGCCAGCAGTCAGGGACTAGCTGGGGAGACCAAGTACTTC. Amino acid sequence: CASSQGLAGETKYF.

There are many counts of this clonotype. The gene calls are TRBV18 and TRBJ2-1, with D hard to call. The germline V gene has CDR1 KGHSH and CDR2 LQKENI. V lost 3 bases, J lost 7 bases, and 7 bases lay in between. The CDR3 spans 12 residues. The CDR3 DNA follows: TGTGCCAGCTCACCTGGACCAAATGAGCAGTTCTTC. Protein sequence: CASSPGPNEQFF.

The chain recombines TRBV7-3 with TRBJ2-3, with 12 bases aligning to TRBD2. CDR3 size: 18 residues. Germline values: CDR1 SGHTA, CDR2 FQGTGA. V lost 3 bases, J lost 0 bases, and 7 bases stayed unmatched. CDR3 in DNA: TGTGCCAGCAGCTTGCTAGCGGGAGGGCTACCTAGCACAGATACGCAGTATTTT. It translates to CASSLLAGGLPSTDTQYF.

This clonotype was seen a few times. The V call is TRBV4-1, the J call TRBJ1-2, with D uncertain. This CDR3 has 14 amino acids. Trimming removed 1 base at V and 4 bases at J, with 10 bases between. Germline V gene sequence: CDR1 MGHRA, CDR2 YSYEKL. The CDR3 DNA reads TGCGCCAGCAGCCAAGTAGGAGATGTCTATGGCTACACCTTC. Its protein is CASSQVGDVYGYTF.

This clonotype was counted once. The chain joins TRBV6-1 to TRBJ1-3; D is unclear. The germline V and J ends were trimmed by 5 bases and 0 bases, with 11 bases remaining between them. Germline values: CDR1 MNHNS, CDR2 SASEGT. The CDR3 length is 15 residues. CDR3 sequence (DNA): TGTGCCAGCAGTCGAGACGGTAGCTCTGGAAACACCATATATTTT. The encoded protein is CASSRDGSSGNTIYF.

This clonotype was detected many times. J is TRBJ2-7 and V is TRBV12-3 or TRBV12-4; either TRBD1 or TRBD2 may supply D (5 bases each). V dropped 6 bases and J dropped 2 bases, with 20 bases sitting between them. The CDR3 spans 16 residues. This CDR3 is CASSPWGNPIPYEQYF. Here the CDR3 DNA reads TGTGCCAGCAGCCCCTGGGGGAACCCAATACCCTACGAGCAGTACTTC.

This clonotype was counted at least ten times. CDR3 protein: CASSLSGTSGHGQYF. DNA for the CDR3: TGCGCCAGCAGCTTATCCGGGACTAGCGGTCATGGGCAGTATTTT. The V gene is TRBV5-1, the J gene TRBJ2-3; 11 positions agree with TRBD2. This CDR3 has 15 residues. Looked up from germline, CDR1 is SGHRS and CDR2 is YFSETQ. V was clipped by 2 bases and J by 11 bases; unmatched bases: 10.

This clonotype has ten or more counts. This chain connects TRBV3-1 to TRBJ2-7, with D unresolved. CDR3 length: 18 amino acids. CDR1 and CDR2 (germline): LGHDT, YNNKEL (reference sequence). V lost 1 base and J lost 0, with 19 bases in between. The CDR3 loop is CASSQASASRSRSYEQYF. The CDR3 DNA reads TGTGCCAGCAGCCAAGCAAGCGCTAGTCGCTCGCGCTCCTACGAGCAGTACTTC.

CDR3: CASSQDGGGASFGEKLFF. Written as DNA, the CDR3 is TGCGCCAGCAGCCAAGACGGGGGGGGCGCGTCCTTTGGTGAAAAACTGTTTTTT. V gene TRBV4-1 combines with J gene TRBJ1-4, with a possible D match to TRBD1 (6 bases). CDR1 MGHRA and CDR2 YSYEKL come from the germline V gene. This CDR3 has 18 residues. Trimming took off 0 bases at V and 7 bases at J, with 21 bases between the two ends.

This clonotype was observed at least ten times. This chain's CDR3 is CAWSVQGNEKLFF. The CDR3 coding sequence is TGTGCCTGGAGTGTACAGGGGAATGAAAAACTGTTTTTT. This chain joins TRBV30 and TRBJ1-4, with 7 bases matching TRBD1. Per the germline V gene, CDR1 is GTSNPN and CDR2 is SVGIG (reference sequence). V shed 0 bases and J 5 bases; nucleotides not matched to a gene: 0. The CDR3 has 13 residues.

This chain links TRBV29-1 with TRBJ2-7, with 7 bases aligning to TRBD2. The junction had 7 bases not matched to a gene; V was cut back by 3 bases and J by 2 bases. This CDR3 spans 14 amino acids. The germline gives CDR1 SQVTM, CDR2 ANQGSEA. CDR3 in amino acids: CSVDSTSDPYEQYF. The DNA of the CDR3 is TGCAGCGTTGATAGTACTAGCGACCCCTACGAGCAGTACTTC.

The rearrangement links TRBV6-1 to TRBJ2-3; the D gene is possibly TRBD1 (5 bases). The CDR3 runs to 14 residues. CDR1 MNHNS and CDR2 SASEGT come from the germline V gene. Trimming took off 6 bases at V and 4 bases at J, with 14 bases between the two ends. CDR3 loop: CASRWGWSSDTQYF. CDR3 in DNA: TGTGCCAGCAGATGGGGCTGGAGCTCAGATACGCAGTATTTT.

The chain is built from TRBV7-9 and TRBJ1-1; D remains unclear. V was pared by 2 bases and J by 4 bases, with 8 bases between. Per germline, CDR1 SEHNR and CDR2 FQNEAQ (reference sequence). CDR3 length: 13 amino acids. The CDR3 region is CASSLMGSTEAFF. The CDR3 DNA reads as TGTGCCAGCAGCTTAATGGGAAGCACTGAAGCTTTCTTT.

This clonotype has ten or more counts. The chain employs TRBV20-1 and TRBJ2-7; possibly TRBD2 for D (6 bases). The germline V gene has CDR1 DFQATT and CDR2 SNEGSKA (reference sequence). This CDR3 is built from 14 residues. V lost 1 base and J 0 bases, leaving 10 bases between the germline ends. The CDR3 here is CSARGLAFSYEQYF. The CDR3 nucleotides read TGCAGTGCTAGAGGTCTAGCGTTCTCCTACGAGCAGTACTTC.

The rearrangement joins TRBV3-1 to TRBJ2-7; D is unclear. This CDR3 has 16 amino acids. Germline V gene lookup returns CDR1 LGHDT and CDR2 YNNKEL (reference sequence). Between the trimmed V and J ends, which lost 0 bases and 5 bases, there was a span of 17 bases. For the CDR3, the DNA is TGTGCCAGCAGCCAAGATGCCCTAGTCCTTCGGAACGAGCAGTACTTC. Protein product: CASSQDALVLRNEQYF.

The rearrangement links TRBV7-2 to TRBJ1-2; D call uncertain. The germline gives CDR1 SGHTA, CDR2 FQGNSA. This CDR3 region has 15 residues. V was shortened by 3 bases and J by 6 bases, with 17 bases between the two germline ends. CDR3 protein: CASSLSSTLGHGYTF. For the CDR3, the DNA is TGTGCCAGCAGCTTGAGTTCTACCCTGGGTCATGGCTACACCTTC.

This clonotype was seen at least ten times. V is TRBV7-9 and J is TRBJ2-5; a weak D match, TRBD1 (6 bases). This CDR3 region has 16 residues. Trimming removed 5 bases from V and 2 bases from J, with 18 bases in between. Germline V lookup: CDR1 SEHNR, CDR2 FQNEAQ (reference sequence). This CDR3 reads CASSPVARGIQETQYF. The CDR3 DNA reads as TGTGCCAGCAGCCCCGTGGCCAGGGGAATTCAAGAGACCCAGTACTTC.

This clonotype was recorded many times. CDR3 in amino acids: CASSYARTPQETQYF. CDR3 DNA: TGTGCCAGCAGTTACGCAAGGACACCTCAAGAGACCCAGTACTTC. This sequence joins TRBV28 and TRBJ2-5; possibly TRBD1 for D (5 bases). This CDR3 has 15 amino acids. Trimming pared 4 bases from V and 2 bases from J, leaving 14 bases between. The germline V gene has CDR1 MDHEN and CDR2 SYDVKM.

This clonotype was observed many times. This chain joins TRBV7-8 and TRBJ1-1; no reliable D call. CDR1 and CDR2 from the germline V gene are SGHVS and FQNEAQ. The CDR3 runs to 16 residues. V was pared by 2 bases and J by 0 bases, with 13 bases between. The CDR3 spells CASSLNGVDMNTEAFF. The CDR3 bases are TGTGCCAGCAGCTTAAATGGGGTCGATATGAACACTGAAGCTTTCTTT.

In its sample, this clonotype was seen a few times. V is TRBV25-1 and J is TRBJ2-7, with unresolved D. Germline V gives CDR1 MGHDK, CDR2 SYGVNS. There are 12 residues in the CDR3. Between the trimmed V and J ends, which lost 6 bases and 6 bases, there was a span of 12 bases. CDR3 amino acids: CASREGTAEQYF. The CDR3 DNA reads as TGTGCCAGCAGGGAAGGAACAGCCGAGCAGTACTTC.

This clonotype was recorded a few times. The chain carries TRBV6-6 and TRBJ1-2; D remains unclear. V shed 1 base and J shed 2 bases, with 20 bases lying between them. The germline CDR1 and CDR2 sequences are MNHNY and SVGAGI (reference sequence). The CDR3 is made up of 18 amino acids. CDR3 sequence reads: CASSYFFEAANKNYGYTF. CDR3 nucleotides: TGTGCCAGCAGTTACTTTTTCGAAGCAGCAAACAAAAACTATGGCTACACCTTC.

The table lists this clonotype with many counts. This chain uses TRBV30 with TRBJ2-4; maybe TRBD1 (5 bases). Germline values: CDR1 GTSNPN, CDR2 SVGIG (reference sequence). This CDR3 is built from 11 residues. V was shortened by 2 bases and J by 8 bases, with 7 bases between the two germline ends. The CDR3 DNA sequence: TGTGCCTGGAGTACACAGGACATTCAGTACTTC. It codes for CAWSTQDIQYF.

This clonotype was observed a handful of times. The DNA of the CDR3 is TGTGCCAGCAGTGAAGCGCTCGCGGGGCAGCCCCAGCATTTT. Translation: CASSEALAGQPQHF. The chain joins TRBV6-1 to TRBJ1-5; the D is unclear. Germline V gene sequence: CDR1 MNHNS, CDR2 SASEGT. The CDR3 extends over 14 amino acids. V lost 0 bases and J lost 7, with 10 bases in between.

This clonotype occurred many times. The J gene is TRBJ1-2, the V gene TRBV20-1, with D possibly TRBD1 on 5 matching bases. Germline CDR1 is DFQATT and CDR2 is SNEGSKA (reference sequence). This CDR3 spans 13 amino acids. The V and J ends lost 5 bases and 2 bases respectively, with 12 bases between them. CDR3 loop: CSASETANYGYTF. The CDR3 DNA is TGCAGTGCTTCTGAGACAGCCAACTATGGCTACACCTTC.